The sequence of this T cell receptor (beta chain) was determined in a study of shared clonotypes between healthy human individuals. Assay: immunoSEQ multiplex PCR; the TCRdb copy retains only in-frame clones and omits some. The table has 2 million to 3 million clones, approximately 93% seen once; the top ten hold approximately 0.37%. This CDR3 contains 15 residues. In germline, CDR1 is SNHLY, CDR2 FYNNEI. V was cut by 0 bases and J by 5 bases, with 13 bases left in between. The TCR originated in a man aged 18 to 30 in good health. Some clones in this sample may be carry-over from other donors' samples. The V gene is TRBV2, the J gene TRBJ2-5; D is perhaps TRBD2 (6 bases). Sequencing was performed on naive CD4+ T cells from PBMCs. The subset here: CD45RA+ positively selected. DNA for the CDR3: TGTGCCAGCAGTGAAGCCACCTCTGCGGGGGAGACCCAGTACTTC. Protein sequence: CASSEATSAGETQYF.